Following are 10 T cell receptor beta chains from one sample sequenced in a study of cytomegalovirus exposure and HLA in healthy donors. The PCR made use of 60 Vbeta and 13 Jbeta primers. Assay: immunoSEQ multiplex PCR; the TCRdb copy retains only in-frame clones and omits some. The sample yields about 140,000 clones, roughly 83% seen once. The sample was PBMCs. The receptors derive from a man between 40 and 49 years old in good health and CMV-seropositive.

V usage is TRBV5-1 and J usage is TRBJ2-1; 10 bases are shared with TRBD1. V was pared by 4 bases and J by 5 bases, with 3 bases of the junction left unmatched. The CDR3 runs 14 residues. Germline loops: CDR1 SGHRS, CDR2 YFSETQ. CDR3 sequence reads: CASSLGTGDNEQFF. DNA for the CDR3: TGCGCCAGCAGCCTGGGGACAGGGGACAATGAGCAGTTCTTC.

The rearrangement uses TRBV5-1 and TRBJ1-2, with 7 nucleotides matching TRBD1. V was clipped by 1 base and J by 6 bases; unmatched bases: 6. CDR1 is SGHRS and CDR2 is YFSETQ in the germline V gene. CDR3 size: 14 residues. The CDR3 region has the DNA TGCGCCAGCAGCTTGTCGGTGACAGGGAATGGCTACACCTTC. Its protein is CASSLSVTGNGYTF.

The CDR3 DNA is TGCGCCAGCAGCTTGGGCCTCACCACTAGACGGAAAGAGACCCAGTACTTC. Encoded protein: CASSLGLTTRRKETQYF. The chain links TRBV5-1 to TRBJ2-5; the D gene is possibly TRBD2 (5 bases). The CDR3 runs 17 residues. In germline, CDR1 is SGHRS, CDR2 YFSETQ. Trimming removed 0 bases at V and 3 bases at J, with 18 bases between. Full variable domain (rest looked up from reference TRBV5-1 and TRBJ2-5): KAGVTQTPRYLIKTRGQQVTLSCSPISGHRSVSWYQQTPGQGLQFLFEYFSETQRNKGNFPGRFSGRQFSNSRSEMNVSTLELGDSALYLCASSLGLTTRRKETQYFGPGTRLLVL.

This chain connects TRBV6-6 to TRBJ2-5, with a possible D match to TRBD2 (6 bases). Germline CDR1 is MNHNY and CDR2 is SVGAGI (reference sequence). Trimming cost V 4 bases and J 2 bases, with 11 bases left between them. CDR3 length: 14 residues. The CDR3: CASSLSGRQETQYF. In DNA form, the CDR3 reads TGTGCCAGCAGTTTGTCAGGGAGGCAAGAGACCCAGTACTTC.

The rearrangement uses TRBV5-8 and TRBJ2-1; 9 nucleotides agree with TRBD2. J gave up 3 bases and V 4 bases, and 8 bases lay outside the gene matches. The CDR3 has 16 amino acids. CDR1 is SGHTS, CDR2 YDEGEE, per germline. The CDR3 is CASSLIAGALYNEQFF. For the CDR3, the DNA is TGTGCCAGCAGCCTTATAGCGGGAGCCCTCTACAATGAGCAGTTCTTC.

The chain couples TRBV6-1 to TRBJ2-7, with 7 bases matching TRBD2. The junction had 9 bases not matched to a gene; V was cut back by 0 bases and J by 7 bases. From germline, CDR1 is MNHNS and CDR2 SASEGT. The CDR3 has 15 residues. CDR3 sequence (DNA): TGTGCCAGCAGTGAAGCGACGGGGGAGGGTGGGGAGCAGTACTTC. Translating it yields CASSEATGEGGEQYF.

This chain joins TRBV18 and TRBJ2-5; a weak D match, TRBD2 (6 bases). Between the trimmed V and J ends, which lost 5 bases and 4 bases, there was a span of 11 bases. Per the germline V gene, CDR1 is KGHSH and CDR2 is LQKENI. The CDR3 has 13 amino acids. This chain's CDR3 is CASSENGGETQYF. The CDR3 nucleotides read TGTGCCAGCTCAGAGAACGGGGGAGAGACCCAGTACTTC.

V and J are TRBV4-3 and TRBJ2-7; TRBD2 might be the D (5 bases). The V end lost 1 base, the J end lost 1 base, and 11 bases lay between the germline ends. The CDR3 runs 15 residues. Germline V gene data show CDR1 as LGHNA and CDR2 as YSLEER. The DNA of the CDR3 is TGCGCCAGCAGCCAAGGCCGCAGCGGATCCTACGAGCAGTACTTC. Its translation is CASSQGRSGSYEQYF.

This clone occurred a few times. This chain uses TRBV9 with TRBJ2-7, with TRBD1 matching 8 bases. Germline-derived CDR1 and CDR2 are SGDLS and YYNGEE. The CDR3 consists of 15 residues. V lost 4 bases and J lost 6; bases outside the gene matches: 12. This CDR3 is CASSPTDRVLSEQYF. The CDR3, as DNA: TGTGCCAGCAGCCCAACGGACAGGGTCCTCTCCGAGCAGTACTTC. Drawing the rest from reference TRBV9 and TRBJ2-7, the complete variable domain is DSGVTQTPKHLITATGQRVTLRCSPRSGDLSVYWYQQSLDQGLQFLIQYYNGEERAKGNILERFSAQQFPDLHSELNLSSLELGDSALYFCASSPTDRVLSEQYFGPGTRLTVT.

The chain links TRBV19 to TRBJ1-5; a weak D match, TRBD1 (6 bases). The CDR3 has 15 amino acids. Germline lookup yields CDR1 LNHDA and CDR2 SQIVND (reference sequence). V was pared by 5 bases and J by 4 bases, with 15 bases between. CDR3 region: CASSSLTGGNQPQHF. Written as DNA, the CDR3 is TGTGCCAGTAGTTCGTTGACAGGTGGGAATCAGCCCCAGCATTTT.